The sequence of this T cell receptor (beta chain) was determined in a study of OX40 agonist ivuxolimab in advanced cancers. Study-level information: Patients were 65% to 85% male with ages roughly 20 to 90, mean around 61. Partial responses were achieved by three patients, one with hepatocellular carcinoma and two with cutaneous melanoma.

Only in-frame clones appear in the TCRdb table, and some are missing; sequencing was by immunoSEQ multiplex PCR. Of approximately 65,000 clones detected, 80% to 90% appear once; the ten largest clones hold roughly 4%. Deletions cut 0 bases from V and 12 bases from J, with 12 bases between. CDR1 and CDR2 (germline): KGHSH, LQKENI. The CDR3 runs 13 residues. This TCR was recovered from an adult with an advanced solid tumor such as melanoma, head and neck, liver or kidney cancer. Specimen: CD4+ or CD8+ T cells sorted from blood, collected in a trial of the OX40 agonist ivuxolimab. The chain has TRBV18 and TRBJ2-1, with a weak D call TRBD1 (6 bases). Written as DNA, the CDR3 is TGTGCCAGCTCACCACCGGACAGTCTACGGCAGTTCTTC. Its protein is CASSPPDSLRQFF.